One T cell receptor (beta chain) is described in this entry. V was clipped by 2 bases and J by 4 bases; unmatched bases: 7. This CDR3 contains 15 residues. The germline gives CDR1 SGHRS, CDR2 YFSETQ. This sample is drawn from a study of shared clonotypes between healthy human individuals. Sequencing was performed with immunoSEQ multiplex PCR; in TCRdb, only in-frame clones are kept and a portion is missing. The data show just over 2,000,000 clones, 85% to 95% seen once. The chain has TRBV5-1 and TRBJ2-5; 8 bases line up with TRBD2. Source material: naive CD4+ T cells sorted from blood. The sample's subset: CD45RA+ positively selected. This clonotype was obtained from a man between 18 and 29 years old in good health. CDR3 nucleotide sequence: TGCGCCAGCAGCTTAAACGGGGGGGCAGGAGAGACCCAGTACTTC. It yields the protein CASSLNGGAGETQYF.